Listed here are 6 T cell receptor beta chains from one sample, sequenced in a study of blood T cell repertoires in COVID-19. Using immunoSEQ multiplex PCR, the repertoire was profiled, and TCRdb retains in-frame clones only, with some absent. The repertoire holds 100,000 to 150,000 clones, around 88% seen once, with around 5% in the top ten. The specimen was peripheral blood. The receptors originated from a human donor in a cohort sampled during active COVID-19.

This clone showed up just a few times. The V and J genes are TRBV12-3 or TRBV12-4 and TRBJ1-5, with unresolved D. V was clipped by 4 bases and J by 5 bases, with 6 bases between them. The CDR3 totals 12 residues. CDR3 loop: CASSSTDQPQHF. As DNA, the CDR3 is TGTGCCAGCAGTTCAACAGATCAGCCCCAGCATTTT.

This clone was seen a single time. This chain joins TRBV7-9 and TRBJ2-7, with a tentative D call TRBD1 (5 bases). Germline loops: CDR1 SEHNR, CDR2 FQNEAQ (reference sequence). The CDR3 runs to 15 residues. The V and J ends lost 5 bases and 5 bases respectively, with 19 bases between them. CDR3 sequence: CASSPFTGLGHEQYF. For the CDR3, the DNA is TGTGCCAGCAGCCCATTCACAGGCCTGGGCCACGAGCAGTACTTC.

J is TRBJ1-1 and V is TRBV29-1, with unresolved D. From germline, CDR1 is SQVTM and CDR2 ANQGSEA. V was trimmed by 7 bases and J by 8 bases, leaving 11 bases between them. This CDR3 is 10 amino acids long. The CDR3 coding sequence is TGCAGCGGGCAGGTTAAAGAAGCTTTCTTT. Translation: CSGQVKEAFF. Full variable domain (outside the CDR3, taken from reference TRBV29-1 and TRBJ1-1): SAVISQKPSRDICQRGTSLTIQCQVDSQVTMMFWYRQQPGQSLTLIATANQGSEATYESGFVIDKFPISRPNLTFSTLTVSNMSPEDSSIYLCSGQVKEAFFGQGTRLTVV.

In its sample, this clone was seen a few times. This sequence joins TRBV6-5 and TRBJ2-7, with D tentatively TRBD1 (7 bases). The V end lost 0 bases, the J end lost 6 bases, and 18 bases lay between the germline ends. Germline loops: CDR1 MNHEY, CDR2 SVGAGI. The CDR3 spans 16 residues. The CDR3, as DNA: TGTGCCAGCAGTTACTCCAGACAGGGAGGTATTTCCGAGCAGTACTTC. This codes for CASSYSRQGGISEQYF.

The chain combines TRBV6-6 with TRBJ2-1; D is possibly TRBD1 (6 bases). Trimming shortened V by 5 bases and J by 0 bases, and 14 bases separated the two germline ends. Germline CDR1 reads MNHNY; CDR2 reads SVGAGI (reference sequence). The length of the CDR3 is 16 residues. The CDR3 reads CASSLGRGRSYNEQFF. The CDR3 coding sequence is TGTGCCAGCAGTCTTGGCAGGGGCCGCTCCTACAATGAGCAGTTCTTC.

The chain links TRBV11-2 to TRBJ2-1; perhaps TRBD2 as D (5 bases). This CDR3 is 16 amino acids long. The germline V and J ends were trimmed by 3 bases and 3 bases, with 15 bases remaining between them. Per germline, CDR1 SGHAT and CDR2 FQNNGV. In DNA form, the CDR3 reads TGTGCCAGCAGCTTCCCTACTGGGCGGGTCTACAATGAGCAGTTCTTC. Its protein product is CASSFPTGRVYNEQFF.